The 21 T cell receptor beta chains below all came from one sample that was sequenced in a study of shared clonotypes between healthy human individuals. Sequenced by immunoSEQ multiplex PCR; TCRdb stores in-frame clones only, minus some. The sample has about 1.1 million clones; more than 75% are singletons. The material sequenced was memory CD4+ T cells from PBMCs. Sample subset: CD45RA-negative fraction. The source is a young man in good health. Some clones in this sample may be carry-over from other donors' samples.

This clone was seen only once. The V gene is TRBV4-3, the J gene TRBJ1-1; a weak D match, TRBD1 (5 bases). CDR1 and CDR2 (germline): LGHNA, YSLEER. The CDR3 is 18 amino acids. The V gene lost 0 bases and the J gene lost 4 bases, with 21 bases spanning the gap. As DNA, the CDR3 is TGCGCCAGCAGCCAAGAACTGGGGGTCCCTAGTGTGAGCACTGAAGCTTTCTTT. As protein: CASSQELGVPSVSTEAFF.

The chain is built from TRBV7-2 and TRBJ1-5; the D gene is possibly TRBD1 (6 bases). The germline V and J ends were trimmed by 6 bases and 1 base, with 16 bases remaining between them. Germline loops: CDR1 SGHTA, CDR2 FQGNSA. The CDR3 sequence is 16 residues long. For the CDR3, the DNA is TGTGCCAGCAGTGATGGCACGGGACAAAGCAATCAGCCCCAGCATTTT. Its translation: CASSDGTGQSNQPQHF.

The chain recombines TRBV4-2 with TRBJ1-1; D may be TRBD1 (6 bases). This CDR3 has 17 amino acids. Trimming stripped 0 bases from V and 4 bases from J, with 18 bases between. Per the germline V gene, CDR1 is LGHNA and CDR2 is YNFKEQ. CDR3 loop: CASSQDLNRASFTEAFF. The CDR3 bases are TGTGCCAGCAGCCAAGATTTAAACAGGGCCAGTTTCACTGAAGCTTTCTTT.

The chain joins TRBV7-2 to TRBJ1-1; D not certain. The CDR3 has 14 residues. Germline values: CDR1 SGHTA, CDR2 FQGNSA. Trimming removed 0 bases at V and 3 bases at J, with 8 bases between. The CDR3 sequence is CASSLAITDTEAFF. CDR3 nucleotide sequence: TGTGCCAGCAGCTTAGCTATCACCGACACTGAAGCTTTCTTT.

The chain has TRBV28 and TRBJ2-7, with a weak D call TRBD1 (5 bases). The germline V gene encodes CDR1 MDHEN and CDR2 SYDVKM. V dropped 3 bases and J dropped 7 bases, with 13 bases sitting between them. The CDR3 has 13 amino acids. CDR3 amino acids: CASSFSGREEQYF. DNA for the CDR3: TGTGCCAGCAGTTTCTCGGGCAGGGAAGAGCAGTACTTC.

The CDR3, as DNA: TGTGCCAGCAGCTTAGGTCAAGGGACGTGGGATGGCTACACCTTC. Translated, it gives CASSLGQGTWDGYTF. The chain has TRBV11-2 and TRBJ1-2; possible D gene TRBD1, 5 bases. From germline, CDR1 is SGHAT and CDR2 FQNNGV. Between the trimmed V and J ends, which lost 1 base and 6 bases, there was a span of 15 bases. The CDR3 runs to 15 residues.

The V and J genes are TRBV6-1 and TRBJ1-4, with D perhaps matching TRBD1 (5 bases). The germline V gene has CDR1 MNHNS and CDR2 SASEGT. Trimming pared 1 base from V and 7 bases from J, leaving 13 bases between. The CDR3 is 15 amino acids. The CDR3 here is CASSEVLGRGEKLFF. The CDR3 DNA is TGTGCCAGCAGTGAAGTCCTGGGGCGTGGTGAAAAACTGTTTTTT.

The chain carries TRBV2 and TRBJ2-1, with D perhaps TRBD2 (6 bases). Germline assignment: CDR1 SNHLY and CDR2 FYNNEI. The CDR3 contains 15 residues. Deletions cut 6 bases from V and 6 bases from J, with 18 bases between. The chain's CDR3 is CASSIVVGSGNEQFF. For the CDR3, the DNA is TGTGCCAGCAGCATCGTCGTCGGGAGCGGCAATGAGCAGTTCTTC.

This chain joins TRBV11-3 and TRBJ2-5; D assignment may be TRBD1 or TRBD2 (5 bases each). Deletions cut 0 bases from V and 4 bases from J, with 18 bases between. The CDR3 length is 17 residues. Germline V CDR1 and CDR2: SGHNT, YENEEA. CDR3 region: CASSLDCEGPAVETQYF. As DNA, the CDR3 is TGTGCCAGCAGCTTAGATTGTGAGGGGCCGGCGGTAGAGACCCAGTACTTC.

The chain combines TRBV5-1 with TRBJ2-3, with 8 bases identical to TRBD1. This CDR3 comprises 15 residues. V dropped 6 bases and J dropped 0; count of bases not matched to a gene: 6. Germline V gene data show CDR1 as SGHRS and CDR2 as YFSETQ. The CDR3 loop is CASNPTGDSTDTQYF. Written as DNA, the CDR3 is TGCGCCAGCAATCCGACAGGGGATAGCACAGATACGCAGTATTTT.

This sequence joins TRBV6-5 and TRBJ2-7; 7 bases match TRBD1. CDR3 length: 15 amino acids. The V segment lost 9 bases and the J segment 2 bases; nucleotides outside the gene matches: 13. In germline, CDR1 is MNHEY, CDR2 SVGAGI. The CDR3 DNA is TGTGCCAGTCAGCCCCCGGGACAGAAAGCCTACGAGCAGTACTTC. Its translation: CASQPPGQKAYEQYF.

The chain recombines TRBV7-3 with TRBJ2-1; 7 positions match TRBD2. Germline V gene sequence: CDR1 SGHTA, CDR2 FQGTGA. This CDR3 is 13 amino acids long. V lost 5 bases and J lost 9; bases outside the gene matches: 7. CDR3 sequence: CASSIGREREQFF. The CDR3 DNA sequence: TGTGCCAGCAGCATCGGGCGGGAGCGTGAGCAGTTCTTC.

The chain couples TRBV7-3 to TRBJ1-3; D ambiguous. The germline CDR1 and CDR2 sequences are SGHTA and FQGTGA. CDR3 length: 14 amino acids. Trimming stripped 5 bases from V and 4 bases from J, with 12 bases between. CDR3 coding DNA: TGTGCCAGCAGCCAGCAGGCGGGGGGAAACACCATATATTTT. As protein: CASSQQAGGNTIYF. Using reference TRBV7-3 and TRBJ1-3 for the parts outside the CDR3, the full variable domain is GAGVSQTPSNKVTEKGKYVELRCDPISGHTALYWYRQSLGQGPEFLIYFQGTGAADDSGLPNDRFFAVRPEGSVSTLKIQRTERGDSAVYLCASSQQAGGNTIYFGEGSWLTVV.

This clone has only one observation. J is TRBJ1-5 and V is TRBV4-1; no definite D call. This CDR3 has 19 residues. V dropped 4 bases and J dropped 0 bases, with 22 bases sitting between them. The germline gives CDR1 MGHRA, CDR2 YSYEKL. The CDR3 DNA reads TGCGCCAGCAGCCCGAGTTGGATGCGACGGATTTCTAGCAATCAGCCCCAGCATTTT. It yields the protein CASSPSWMRRISSNQPQHF.

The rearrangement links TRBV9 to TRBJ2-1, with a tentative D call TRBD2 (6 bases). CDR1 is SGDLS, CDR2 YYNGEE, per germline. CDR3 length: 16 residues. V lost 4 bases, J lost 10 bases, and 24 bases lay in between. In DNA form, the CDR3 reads TGTGCCAGCAGCCCCCGGGTAGCGGATTCCCTAGGGGAGCAGTTCTTC. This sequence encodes CASSPRVADSLGEQFF.

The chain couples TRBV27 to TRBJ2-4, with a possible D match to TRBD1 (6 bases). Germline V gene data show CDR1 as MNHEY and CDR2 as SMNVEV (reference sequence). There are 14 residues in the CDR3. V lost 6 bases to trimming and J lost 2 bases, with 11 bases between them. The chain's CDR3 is CASRARGSKNIQYF. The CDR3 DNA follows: TGTGCCAGCAGGGCCAGGGGTTCCAAAAACATTCAGTACTTC.

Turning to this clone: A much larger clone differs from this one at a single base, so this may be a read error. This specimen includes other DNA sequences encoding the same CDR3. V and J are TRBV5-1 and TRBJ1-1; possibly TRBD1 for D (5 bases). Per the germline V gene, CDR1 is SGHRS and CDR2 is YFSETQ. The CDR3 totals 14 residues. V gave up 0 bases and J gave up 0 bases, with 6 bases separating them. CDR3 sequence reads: CASSLEGMNTEAFF. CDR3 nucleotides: TGCGCCAGCAGCTTGGAGGGGATGAACACTGAAGCTTTCTTT. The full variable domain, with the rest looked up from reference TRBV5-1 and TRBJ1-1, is KAGVTQTPRYLIKTRGQQVTLSCSPISGHRSVSWYQQTPGQGLQFLFEYFSETQRNKGNFPGRFSGRQFSNSRSEMNVSTLELGDSALYLCASSLEGMNTEAFFGQGTRLTVV.

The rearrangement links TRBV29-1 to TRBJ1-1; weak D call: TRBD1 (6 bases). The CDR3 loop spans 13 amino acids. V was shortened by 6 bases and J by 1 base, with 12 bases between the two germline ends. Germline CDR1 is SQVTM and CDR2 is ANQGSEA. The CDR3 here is CSVVRGPNTEAFF. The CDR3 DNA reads TGCAGCGTCGTACGGGGGCCGAACACTGAAGCTTTCTTT.

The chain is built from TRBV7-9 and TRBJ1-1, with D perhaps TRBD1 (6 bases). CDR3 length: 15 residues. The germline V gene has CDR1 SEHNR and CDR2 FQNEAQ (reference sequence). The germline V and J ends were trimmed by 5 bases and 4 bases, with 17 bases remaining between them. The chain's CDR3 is CASSKSWGRGTEAFF. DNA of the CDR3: TGTGCCAGCAGCAAAAGTTGGGGCAGGGGCACTGAAGCTTTCTTT.

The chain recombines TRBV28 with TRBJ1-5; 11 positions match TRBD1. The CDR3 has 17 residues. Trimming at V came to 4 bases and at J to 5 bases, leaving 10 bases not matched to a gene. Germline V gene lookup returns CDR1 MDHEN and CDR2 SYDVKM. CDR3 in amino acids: CASSSGTGGVRYQPQHF. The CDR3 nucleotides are TGTGCCAGCAGTTCCGGGACAGGGGGAGTCCGGTATCAGCCCCAGCATTTT.

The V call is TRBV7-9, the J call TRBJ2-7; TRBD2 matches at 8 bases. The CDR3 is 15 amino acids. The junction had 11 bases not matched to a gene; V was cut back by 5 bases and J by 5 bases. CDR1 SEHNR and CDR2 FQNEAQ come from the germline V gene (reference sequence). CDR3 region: CASSPWEAGVDEQYF. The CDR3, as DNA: TGTGCCAGCAGCCCCTGGGAAGCGGGAGTAGACGAGCAGTACTTC. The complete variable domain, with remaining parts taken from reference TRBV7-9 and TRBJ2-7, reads DTGVSQNPRHKITKRGQNVTFRCDPISEHNRLYWYRQTLGQGPEFLTYFQNEAQLEKSRLLSDRFSAERPKGSFSTLEIQRTEQGDSAMYLCASSPWEAGVDEQYFGPGTRLTVT.